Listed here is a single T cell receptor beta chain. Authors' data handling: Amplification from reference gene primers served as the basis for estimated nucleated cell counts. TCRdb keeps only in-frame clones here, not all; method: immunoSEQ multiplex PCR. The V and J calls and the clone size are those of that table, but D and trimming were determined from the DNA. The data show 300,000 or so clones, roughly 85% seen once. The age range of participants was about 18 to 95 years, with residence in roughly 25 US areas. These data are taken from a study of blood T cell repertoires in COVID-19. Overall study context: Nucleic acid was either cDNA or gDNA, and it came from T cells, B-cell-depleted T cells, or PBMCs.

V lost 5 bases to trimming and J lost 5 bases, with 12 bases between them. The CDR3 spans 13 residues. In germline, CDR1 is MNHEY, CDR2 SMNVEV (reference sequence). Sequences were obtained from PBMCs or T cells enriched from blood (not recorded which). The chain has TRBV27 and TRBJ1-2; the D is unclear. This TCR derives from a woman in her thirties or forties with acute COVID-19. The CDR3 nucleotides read TGTGCCAGCAGTACGGGAAGCAATTATGGCTACACCTTC. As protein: CASSTGSNYGYTF.